A selection of T cell receptor beta chains follows, all from one sample in a study of long-term antiretroviral therapy in people with HIV. Measured with immunoSEQ multiplex PCR; TCRdb has only the in-frame clones, and not every one. Among about 24,000 clones listed, 81% were seen once. Sample: unsorted PBMCs, taken 4.4 years after starting antiretroviral therapy. The origin of the receptors is a man aged 25-40 years with HIV. The CDR3 runs from the conserved cysteine through the conserved F or W. D genes are given only for firm matches. A clone size is listed for some rows: how often the clone was seen (once, few, many), or a class if it is expanded.

>TRBJ1-2|TRBV6-4|-|-
CASSEQGRGYTF
TGTGCCAGCAGTGAACAGGGTAGAGGCTACACCTTC
>TRBJ1-1|TRBV19|-|TRBD1
CASSTQGAEAEAFF
TGTGCCAGTAGTACACAGGGGGCGGAGGCTGAAGCTTTCTTT
>TRBJ1-1|TRBV29-1|-|-
CSGQRGGNTEAFF
TGCAGCGGACAACGGGGGGGAAACACTGAAGCTTTCTTT
>TRBJ2-1|TRBV7-8|-|-
CASSFNVGAGQRVYNEQFF
TGTGCCAGCAGCTTCAATGTTGGGGCAGGCCAGAGGGTTTACAATGAGCAGTTCTTC
>TRBJ2-1|TRBV9|-|-
CASSPSRRGAKQFF
TGTGCCAGCAGCCCGTCGCGGAGGGGGGCCAAGCAGTTCTTC
>TRBJ1-1|TRBV9|once|TRBD1
CASSGRQGTEAFF
TGTGCCAGCAGCGGTAGACAGGGCACTGAAGCTTTCTTT
>TRBJ1-4|TRBV2|-|-
CASSPFSRQVPGEKLFF
TGTGCCAGCAGCCCGTTTTCGAGACAAGTCCCGGGTGAAAAACTGTTTTTT
>TRBJ2-7|TRBV12-5|-|-
CASGLPSSPTEEQSYEQYF
TGTGCTAGTGGTTTGCCCTCATCCCCCACAGAGGAACAGTCCTACGAGCAGTACTTC
>TRBJ1-1|TRBV10-3|once|TRBD1
CAISETGGRGEAFF
TGTGCCATCAGTGAGACAGGGGGCCGGGGTGAAGCTTTCTTT
>TRBJ1-2|TRBV7-9|-|-
CASSHITQGARGGYTF
TGTGCCAGCAGCCATATCACACAGGGAGCCCGAGGTGGCTACACCTTC
>TRBJ2-1|TRBV27|-|TRBD2
CASSLISGGGPTLNEQFF
TGTGCCAGCAGTTTAATTTCCGGGGGGGGCCCAACACTCAATGAGCAGTTCTTC